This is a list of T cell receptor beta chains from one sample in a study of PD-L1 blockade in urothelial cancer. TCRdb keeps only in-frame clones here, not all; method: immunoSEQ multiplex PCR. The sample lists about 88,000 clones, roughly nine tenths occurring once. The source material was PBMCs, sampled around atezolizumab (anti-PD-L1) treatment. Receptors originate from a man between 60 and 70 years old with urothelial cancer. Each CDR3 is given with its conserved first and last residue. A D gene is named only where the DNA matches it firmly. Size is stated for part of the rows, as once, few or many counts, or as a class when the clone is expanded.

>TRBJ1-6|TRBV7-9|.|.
CASSLDGAYNSPLHF
TGTGCCAGCAGCTTAGACGGGGCCTATAATTCACCCCTCCACTTT
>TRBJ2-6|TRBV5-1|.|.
CASRRGNVGANVLTF
TGCGCCAGCAGGAGGGGGAATGTTGGGGCCAACGTCCTGACTTTC
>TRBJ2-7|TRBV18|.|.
CASSSTSYEQYF
TGTGCCAGCTCATCCACAAGTTACGAGCAGTACTTC
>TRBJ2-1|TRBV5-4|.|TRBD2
CASSLGLAGGYNEQFF
TGTGCCAGCAGCTTGGGGCTAGCGGGGGGATACAATGAGCAGTTCTTC
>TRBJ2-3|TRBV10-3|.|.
CAIGRVSSTDTQYF
TGTGCCATCGGTCGGGTCTCTAGCACAGATACGCAGTATTTT
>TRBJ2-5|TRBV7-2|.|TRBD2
CASSYSGGEGQETQYF
TGTGCCAGCAGTTATAGCGGGGGGGAAGGGCAAGAGACCCAGTACTTC
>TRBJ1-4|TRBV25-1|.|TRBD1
CASSAVRGRGLEKLFF
TGTGCCAGCAGTGCCGTTCGCGGCAGGGGGCTTGAAAAACTGTTTTTT
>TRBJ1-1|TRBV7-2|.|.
CASSPLRGGGTEAFF
TGTGCCAGCAGCCCCCTCCGAGGGGGTGGAACTGAAGCTTTCTTT
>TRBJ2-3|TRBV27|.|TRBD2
CASSPLAGGRTDTQYF
TGTGCCAGCAGCCCCCTAGCGGGGGGACGTACAGATACGCAGTATTTT
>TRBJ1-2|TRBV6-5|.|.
CASRSGVGGYTF
TGTGCCAGCCGGTCGGGAGTGGGGGGCTACACCTTC
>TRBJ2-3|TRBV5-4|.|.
CASSPGGTSTDTQYF
TGTGCCAGCAGTCCAGGGGGGACTAGCACAGATACGCAGTATTTT
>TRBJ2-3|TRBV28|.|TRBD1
CATAGTGVADTQYF
TGTGCCACCGCCGGGACAGGGGTAGCAGATACGCAGTATTTT
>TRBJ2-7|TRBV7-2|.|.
CASSQRQVSLGEQYF
TGTGCCAGCAGCCAAAGACAGGTCTCTCTTGGGGAGCAGTACTTC
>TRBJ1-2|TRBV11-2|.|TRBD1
CASSPTDRGYGYTF
TGTGCCAGCAGCCCCACCGACAGGGGCTATGGCTACACCTTC
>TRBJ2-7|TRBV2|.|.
CASRELDGRQYF
TGTGCCAGCAGGGAACTAGACGGCCGGCAGTACTTC
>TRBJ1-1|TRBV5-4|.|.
CASSLGGKGDAFF
TGTGCCAGCAGCTTGGGAGGGAAGGGGGATGCTTTCTTT
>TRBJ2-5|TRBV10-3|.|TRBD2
CAISEGIAGGGQETQYF
TGTGCCATCAGTGAGGGCATAGCGGGAGGAGGTCAAGAGACCCAGTACTTC
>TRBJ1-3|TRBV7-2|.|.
CASSLAGTGTGNTIYF
TGTGCCAGCAGCTTAGCGGGAACCGGGACAGGAAACACCATATATTTT
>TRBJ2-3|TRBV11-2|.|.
CASSLDPTSTDTQYF
TGTGCCAGCAGCCTAGATCCGACTAGCACAGATACGCAGTATTTT
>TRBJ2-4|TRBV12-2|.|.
CASRFSGGRRNIQYF
TGTGCAAGTCGCTTCAGTGGCGGCAGAAGAAACATTCAGTACTTC
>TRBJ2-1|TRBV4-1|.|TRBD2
CASSQGISGSSYNEQFF
TGCGCCAGCAGCCAGGGTATTAGCGGGAGCTCCTACAATGAGCAGTTCTTC
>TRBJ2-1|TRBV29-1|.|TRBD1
CSYTGTGVREQFF
TGCAGCTACACGGGGACAGGGGTCCGTGAGCAGTTCTTC
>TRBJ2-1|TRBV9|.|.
CASSVEHNEQFF
TGTGCCAGCAGCGTAGAGCACAATGAGCAGTTCTTC
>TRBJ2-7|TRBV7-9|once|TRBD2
CASSWSGSSSYEQYF
TGTGCCAGCAGCTGGAGCGGGAGTAGCTCCTACGAGCAGTACTTC
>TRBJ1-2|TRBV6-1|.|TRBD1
CASSRGQGSDYGYTF
TGTGCCAGCAGTCGCGGACAGGGTTCGGACTATGGCTACACCTTC
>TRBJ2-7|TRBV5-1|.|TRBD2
CASSLPPSGGAYEQYF
TGCGCCAGCAGCTTGCCTCCTAGCGGGGGGGCCTACGAGCAGTACTTC
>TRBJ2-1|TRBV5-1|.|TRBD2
CASSFGSGLAGLEQFF
TGCGCCAGCAGCTTTGGATCGGGACTAGCGGGTCTTGAGCAGTTCTTC
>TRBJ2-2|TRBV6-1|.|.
CASSEGAGPGELFF
TGTGCCAGCAGTGAAGGTGCAGGGCCCGGGGAGCTGTTTTTT
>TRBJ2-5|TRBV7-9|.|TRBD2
CASSVDSGTETQYF
TGTGCCAGCAGTGTCGATAGCGGGACGGAGACCCAGTACTTC
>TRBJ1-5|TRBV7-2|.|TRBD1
CASSARTGAPNQPQHF
TGTGCCAGCAGCGCCAGAACAGGGGCCCCCAATCAGCCCCAGCATTTT
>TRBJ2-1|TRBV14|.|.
CASSQDRAPYNEQFF
TGTGCCAGCAGCCAAGACCGCGCGCCCTACAATGAGCAGTTCTTC
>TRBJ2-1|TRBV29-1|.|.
CSVDSSPYNEQFF
TGCAGCGTCGACTCTTCCCCCTACAATGAGCAGTTCTTC
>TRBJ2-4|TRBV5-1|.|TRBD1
CASSTGQELLAKNIQYF
TGCGCCAGCAGCACCGGACAGGAATTACTAGCCAAAAACATTCAGTACTTC
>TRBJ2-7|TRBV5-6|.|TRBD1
CASSPGQAGYEQYF
TGTGCCAGCAGCCCGGGACAGGCGGGCTACGAGCAGTACTTC
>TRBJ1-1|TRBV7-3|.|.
CASSLTGGLGEAFF
TGTGCCAGCAGCTTAACCGGGGGGCTAGGGGAAGCTTTCTTT
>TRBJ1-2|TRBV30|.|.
CAWSLGGERGGYTF
TGTGCCTGGAGCCTCGGGGGGGAAAGGGGTGGCTACACCTTC
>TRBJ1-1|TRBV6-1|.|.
CASSEIGGDTEAFF
TGTGCCAGCAGTGAAATCGGGGGGGACACTGAAGCTTTCTTT
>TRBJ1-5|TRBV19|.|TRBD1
CASSTIGTDRQPQHF
TGTGCCAGTAGTACGATAGGGACAGATCGGCAGCCCCAGCATTTT
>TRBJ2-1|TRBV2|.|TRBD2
CASSVSSGRAYNEQFF
TGTGCCAGCAGCGTAAGTAGCGGGAGGGCCTACAATGAGCAGTTCTTC
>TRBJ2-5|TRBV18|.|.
CASSLSGRETQYF
TGTGCCAGCTCACTATCGGGGAGAGAGACCCAGTACTTC
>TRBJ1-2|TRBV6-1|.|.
CASSGRRANYGYTF
TGTGCCAGCAGTGGGAGACGCGCGAACTATGGCTACACCTTC
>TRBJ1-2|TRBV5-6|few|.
CASSLVGREDYGYTF
TGTGCCAGCAGCTTGGTCGGCAGGGAAGACTATGGCTACACCTTC
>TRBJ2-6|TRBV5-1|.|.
CASSLDNAGANVLTF
TGCGCCAGCAGCTTGGACAACGCTGGGGCCAACGTCCTGACTTTC
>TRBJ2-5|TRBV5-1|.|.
CASSLDRFETQYF
TGCGCCAGCAGCTTGGACCGGTTCGAGACCCAGTACTTC
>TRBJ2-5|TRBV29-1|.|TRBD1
CSVESESPSTGPGETQYF
TGCAGCGTTGAATCTGAGTCCCCCTCGACAGGGCCAGGAGAGACCCAGTACTTC
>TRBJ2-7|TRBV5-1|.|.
CASSLVQGQDYEQYF
TGCGCCAGCAGCTTGGTGCAGGGTCAGGATTACGAGCAGTACTTC
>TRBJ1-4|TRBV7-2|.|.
CASSLSGTPEKLFF
TGTGCCAGCAGCTTATCCGGGACACCGGAAAAACTGTTTTTT
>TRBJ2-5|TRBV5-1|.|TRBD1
CASSLGTDQETQYF
TGCGCCAGCAGCTTAGGGACAGACCAAGAGACCCAGTACTTC
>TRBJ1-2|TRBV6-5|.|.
CASRDSVNYGYTF
TGTGCCAGCAGGGACTCCGTTAACTATGGCTACACCTTC